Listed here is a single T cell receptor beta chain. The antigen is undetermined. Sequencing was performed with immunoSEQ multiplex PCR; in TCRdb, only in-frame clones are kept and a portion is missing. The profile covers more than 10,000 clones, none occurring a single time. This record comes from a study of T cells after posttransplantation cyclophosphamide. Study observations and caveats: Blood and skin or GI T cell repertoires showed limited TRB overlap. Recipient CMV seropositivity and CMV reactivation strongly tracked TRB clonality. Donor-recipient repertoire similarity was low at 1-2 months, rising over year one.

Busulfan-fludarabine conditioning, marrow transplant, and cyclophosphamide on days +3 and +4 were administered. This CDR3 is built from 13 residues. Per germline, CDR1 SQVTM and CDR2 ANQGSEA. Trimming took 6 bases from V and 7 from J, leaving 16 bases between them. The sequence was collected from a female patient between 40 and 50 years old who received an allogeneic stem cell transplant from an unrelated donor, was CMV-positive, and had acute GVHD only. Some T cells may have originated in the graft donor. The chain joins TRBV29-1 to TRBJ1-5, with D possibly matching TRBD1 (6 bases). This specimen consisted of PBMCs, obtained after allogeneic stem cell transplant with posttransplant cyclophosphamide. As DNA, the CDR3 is TGCAGCGTGGCCCATGGGGGCGAACAGCCCCAGCATTTT. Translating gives CSVAHGGEQPQHF.